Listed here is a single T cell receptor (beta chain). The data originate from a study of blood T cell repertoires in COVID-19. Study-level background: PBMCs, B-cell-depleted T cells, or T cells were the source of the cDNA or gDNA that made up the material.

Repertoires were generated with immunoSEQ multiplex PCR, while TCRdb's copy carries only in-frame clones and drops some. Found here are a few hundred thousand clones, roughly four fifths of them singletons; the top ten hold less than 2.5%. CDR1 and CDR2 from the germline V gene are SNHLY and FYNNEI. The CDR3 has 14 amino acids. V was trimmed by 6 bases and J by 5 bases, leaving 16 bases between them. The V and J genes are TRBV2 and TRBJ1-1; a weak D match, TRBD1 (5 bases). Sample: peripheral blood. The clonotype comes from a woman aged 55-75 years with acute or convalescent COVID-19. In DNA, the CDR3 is TGTGCCAGCAGCAACCGCGGGGGTTCTACTGAAGCTTTCTTT. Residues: CASSNRGGSTEAFF.